The 18 T cell receptor beta chains listed next were all sequenced from one sample in a study of OX40 agonist ivuxolimab in advanced cancers. Profiled with immunoSEQ multiplex PCR; TCRdb holds only in-frame clones, not every one. The table records 65,000 to 90,000 clones, 80% to 95% of them present only once. Sequenced material: CD4+ or CD8+ T cells sorted from blood, taken in a trial of the OX40 agonist ivuxolimab. All receptors derive from an adult with an advanced solid tumor such as melanoma, head and neck, liver or kidney cancer.

The J gene is TRBJ2-2, the V gene TRBV9; the D is unclear. CDR1 is SGDLS and CDR2 is YYNGEE in the germline V gene. V was shortened by 0 bases and J by 6 bases, with 9 bases between the two germline ends. This CDR3 contains 14 residues. The CDR3: CASSVGGGAGELFF. CDR3 nucleotides: TGTGCCAGCAGCGTAGGAGGTGGCGCCGGGGAGCTGTTTTTT.

This clone was detected only once. Different DNA sequences within this sample yield the same CDR3. The chain joins TRBV11-3 to TRBJ2-7, with TRBD1 identical over 7 bases. CDR3 length: 13 residues. Germline-derived CDR1 and CDR2 are SGHNT and YENEEA. V was pared by 1 base and J by 6 bases, with 3 bases of the junction left unmatched. CDR3 loop: CASSLGAGGEQYF. CDR3 DNA sequence: TGTGCCAGCAGCTTAGGCGCAGGGGGCGAGCAGTACTTC.

This chain connects TRBV15 to TRBJ2-7, with TRBD2 matching over 8 bases. This CDR3 contains 16 residues. The germline gives CDR1 LNHNV, CDR2 YYDKDF (reference sequence). J lost 0 bases, V lost 0 bases, and 4 bases had no gene match. The CDR3 sequence is CATSRDREGRSYEQYF. The CDR3 DNA sequence: TGTGCCACCAGCAGAGATCGGGAGGGCCGCTCCTACGAGCAGTACTTC. The variable domain in full, completed from reference TRBV15 and TRBJ2-7, reads DAMVIQNPRYQVTQFGKPVTLSCSQTLNHNVMYWYQQKSSQAPKLLFHYYDKDFNNEADTPDNFQSRRPNTSFCFLDIRSPGLGDTAMYLCATSRDREGRSYEQYFGPGTRLTVT.

The chain recombines TRBV9 with TRBJ2-1, with D tentatively TRBD2 (6 bases). Germline V gene sequence: CDR1 SGDLS, CDR2 YYNGEE. The ends were cut back, 4 bases at V and 7 bases at J, with 9 bases in the middle. The length of the CDR3 is 12 residues. Written as DNA, the CDR3 is TGTGCCAGCAGCCCGGGGGAGAATGAGCAGTTCTTC. This translates into CASSPGENEQFF.

The rearrangement links TRBV12-5 to TRBJ2-3, with D possibly matching TRBD2 (6 bases). The germline V gene has CDR1 LGHNT and CDR2 FRNRAP. The CDR3 is 15 residues long. The V gene lost 6 bases and the J gene lost 1 base, with 14 bases spanning the gap. The CDR3, as DNA: TGTGCTAGTGGCCTAGGGGACTCTCGCACAGATACGCAGTATTTT. It codes for CASGLGDSRTDTQYF.

This rearrangement joins TRBV2 to TRBJ2-7; D is possibly TRBD2 (6 bases). The V end lost 0 bases, the J end lost 5 bases, and 14 bases lay between the germline ends. Germline-derived CDR1 and CDR2 are SNHLY and FYNNEI. The CDR3 extends over 15 amino acids. The CDR3 DNA is TGTGCCAGCAGTGAAGCGTTTGCAGGGAGGAACGAGCAGTACTTC. This sequence encodes CASSEAFAGRNEQYF.

The chain recombines TRBV14 with TRBJ2-7; TRBD1 matches 7 bases. This CDR3 comprises 14 residues. Germline CDR1 is SGHDN and CDR2 is FVKESK. Unmatched junction bases numbered 2, after V lost 1 base and J lost 2 bases. CDR3 sequence reads: CASSQVTGPYEQYF. CDR3 sequence (DNA): TGTGCCAGCAGCCAAGTGACAGGGCCCTACGAGCAGTACTTC.

This clone was seen just once. The chain couples TRBV15 to TRBJ2-7; 9 bases map to TRBD1. Trimming at V came to 5 bases and at J to 0 bases, leaving 2 bases not matched to a gene. Germline values: CDR1 LNHNV, CDR2 YYDKDF (reference sequence). The CDR3 loop spans 14 amino acids. CDR3: CATSWGQGSYEQYF. The CDR3 nucleotides are TGTGCCACCAGCTGGGGACAGGGCTCCTACGAGCAGTACTTC.

The rearrangement joins TRBV19 to TRBJ1-2; D may be TRBD1 (5 bases). The germline V gene has CDR1 LNHDA and CDR2 SQIVND (reference sequence). The CDR3 runs to 15 residues. The V end lost 8 bases, the J end lost 4 bases, and 20 bases lay between the germline ends. CDR3 DNA: TGTGCCAGTCAACATGTCGGGGACTTGGGCTATGGCTACACCTTC. Translation: CASQHVGDLGYGYTF.

A few counts support this clone. The V call is TRBV2, the J call TRBJ2-7; 12 nucleotides align to TRBD1. The CDR3 has 14 amino acids. The germline V gene encodes CDR1 SNHLY and CDR2 FYNNEI. Trimming removed 7 bases from V and 4 bases from J; junction bases left unmatched: 5. The CDR3 sequence is CASIQGQGAYEQYF. CDR3 coding DNA: TGTGCCAGCATTCAGGGACAGGGGGCTTACGAGCAGTACTTC. The variable domain in full, with the rest retrieved from reference TRBV2 and TRBJ2-7, is EPEVTQTPSHQVTQMGQEVILRCVPISNHLYFYWYRQILGQKVEFLVSFYNNEISEKSEIFDDQFSVERPDGSNFTLKIRSTKLEDSAMYFCASIQGQGAYEQYFGPGTRLTVT.

This chain joins TRBV6-5 and TRBJ2-3, with D possibly called TRBD1 or TRBD2 (5 bases each). The CDR3 has 14 amino acids. CDR1 is MNHEY and CDR2 is SVGAGI in the germline V gene. V was pared by 5 bases and J by 2 bases, with 11 bases between. The CDR3 spells CASSRDAVTDTQYF. CDR3 nucleotide sequence: TGTGCCAGCAGTCGGGACGCAGTCACAGATACGCAGTATTTT.

DNA of the CDR3: TGTGCCAGCAGCGTAGATTTCGGGGATACCTACGAGCAGTACTTC. This codes for CASSVDFGDTYEQYF. The genes are TRBV9 and TRBJ2-7, with a tentative D call TRBD2 (5 bases). The V gene's germline CDR1 is SGDLS and CDR2 YYNGEE. Trimming stripped 0 bases from V and 2 bases from J, with 12 bases between. The CDR3 totals 15 residues.

The CDR3 here is CASSPRGLGIQPQHF. CDR3 in DNA: TGCGCCAGCAGCCCCAGGGGTCTTGGGATCCAGCCCCAGCATTTT. V usage is TRBV4-1 and J usage is TRBJ1-5; TRBD1 is a possible D gene (6 bases). V lost 4 bases to trimming and J lost 7 bases, with 17 bases between them. Germline values: CDR1 MGHRA, CDR2 YSYEKL. The CDR3 loop spans 15 amino acids.

J is TRBJ2-7 and V is TRBV11-2, with 8 bases that match TRBD1. There are 13 residues in the CDR3. Germline CDR1 SGHAT, CDR2 FQNNGV. After removal of 5 bases from V and 4 bases from J, the junction contained 4 bases not matched to a gene. The CDR3 reads CASSIGQGYEQYF. In DNA form, the CDR3 reads TGTGCCAGCAGCATAGGACAGGGTTACGAGCAGTACTTC.

The rearrangement uses TRBV4-1 and TRBJ2-7, with D uncertain. V was clipped by 6 bases and J by 4 bases, with 19 bases between them. Per the germline V gene, CDR1 is MGHRA and CDR2 is YSYEKL. The CDR3 runs to 15 residues. In nucleotides, the CDR3 is TGCGCCAGCAGTCCGACGGCCGGTTCGAGTTACGAGCAGTACTTC. It yields the protein CASSPTAGSSYEQYF.

CDR3 bases: TGTGCCAGCAGTTTAGGGGCAGGCTCCTACGAGCAGTACTTC. Translating it yields CASSLGAGSYEQYF. The chain employs TRBV27 and TRBJ2-7, with D possibly TRBD1 on 5 matching bases. The length of the CDR3 is 14 residues. Between the trimmed V and J ends, which lost 2 bases and 0 bases, there was a span of 8 bases. CDR1 is MNHEY and CDR2 is SMNVEV in the germline V gene (reference sequence).

This clone is labeled as medium-sized (0.01 to 0.1%). The rearrangement uses TRBV9 and TRBJ1-2; D is possibly TRBD1 (5 bases). The CDR3 is 15 amino acids. Germline CDR1 reads SGDLS; CDR2 reads YYNGEE. V gave up 4 bases and J gave up 6 bases, with 19 bases separating them. DNA of the CDR3: TGTGCCAGCAGCCGGGGCTCTGGGGTAGGCAATGGCTACACCTTC. It specifies CASSRGSGVGNGYTF.

This rearrangement joins TRBV11-2 to TRBJ1-2, with D possibly matching TRBD1 (5 bases). Deletions cut 4 bases from V and 3 bases from J, with 15 bases between. CDR1 and CDR2 from the germline V gene are SGHAT and FQNNGV. This CDR3 region has 15 residues. This CDR3 reads CASSSTGSYYYGYTF. CDR3 in DNA: TGTGCCAGCAGCTCAACAGGATCTTACTACTATGGCTACACCTTC.